The rows below give T cell receptor beta chains drawn from one sample of a study of blood T cell repertoires in COVID-19. The method was immunoSEQ multiplex PCR; TCRdb's version includes in-frame clones alone and lacks a portion of them. The data contain around 100,000 clones, approximately 80% of them singletons. Sequencing was performed on peripheral blood. The receptors were gathered from a middle-aged woman with acute or convalescent COVID-19. Each CDR3 is given with its conserved first and last residue. A D gene is named only where the DNA matches it firmly. Size is stated for part of the rows, as once, few or many counts, or as a class when the clone is expanded.

d_call	v_call	clone_size	j_call	cdr3_aa	cdr3_nt
TRBD2	TRBV5-1	.	TRBJ2-1	CASSLVVSGGNEQFF	TGCGCCAGCAGCTTGGTCGTTAGCGGGGGAAATGAGCAGTTCTTC
TRBD2	TRBV18	.	TRBJ2-3	CASSPSAPRSRLGLAGKSTDTQYF	TGTGCCAGCTCACCATCGGCCCCCCGATCCCGCCTAGGACTAGCGGGGAAGAGCACAGATACGCAGTATTTT
.	TRBV5-1	.	TRBJ2-1	CASSPDYSGVEQFF	TGCGCCAGCAGCCCCGACTATAGCGGTGTGGAGCAGTTCTTC
TRBD1	TRBV15	.	TRBJ2-7	CATSRGGQGWDEQYF	TGTGCCACCAGCAGAGGGGGACAGGGATGGGACGAGCAGTACTTC
.	TRBV2	.	TRBJ1-1	CASSETRGTEAFF	TGTGCCAGCAGTGAAACCCGGGGTACTGAAGCTTTCTTT
.	TRBV25-1	.	TRBJ1-4	CASKENREPNEKLFF	TGTGCCAGCAAAGAAAACAGGGAGCCTAATGAAAAACTGTTTTTT
TRBD2	TRBV5-4	.	TRBJ2-7	CASSGSGTSGGDEQYF	TGTGCCAGCAGCGGGTCCGGGACTAGCGGGGGGGACGAGCAGTACTTC
.	TRBV21-1	.	TRBJ1-3	CASRTDRAPGNTIYF	TGTGCCAGCAGAACCGACAGGGCTCCCGGAAACACCATATATTTT
.	TRBV11-3	.	TRBJ2-2	CASSFYGGTGELFF	TGTGCCAGCAGCTTCTATGGAGGTACCGGGGAGCTGTTTTTT
.	TRBV10-1	once	TRBJ2-1	CASSEGGRDEQFF	TGCGCCAGCAGTGAGGGAGGTAGGGATGAGCAGTTCTTC
.	TRBV13	.	TRBJ1-2	CASSLTENYGYTF	TGTGCCAGCAGCTTGACAGAGAACTATGGCTACACCTTC
.	TRBV5-1	.	TRBJ2-3	CASSLGGADTQYF	TGCGCCAGCAGCTTAGGGGGGGCAGATACGCAGTATTTT
TRBD2	TRBV10-1	few	TRBJ2-3	CASSGFRLSGGADTQYF	TGCGCCAGCAGTGGATTCCGACTAAGCGGGGGGGCAGATACGCAGTATTTT
.	TRBV2	.	TRBJ2-2	CASSGDKNTGELFF	TGTGCCAGCAGTGGAGACAAGAACACCGGGGAGCTGTTTTTT
.	TRBV5-1	.	TRBJ1-4	CASSLNQGNEKLFF	TGCGCCAGCAGCTTGAATCAGGGGAATGAAAAACTGTTTTTT
TRBD1	TRBV5-5	.	TRBJ2-7	CASSLQTGVYEQYF	TGTGCCAGCAGCCTTCAAACAGGGGTCTACGAGCAGTACTTC
.	TRBV5-4	.	TRBJ1-3	CASSPGSRGRGGNTIYF	TGTGCCAGCAGCCCCGGTAGCAGGGGCCGGGGTGGAAACACCATATATTTT
.	TRBV7-9	.	TRBJ1-1	CASSRRQAANTEAFF	TGTGCCAGCAGTCGACGACAGGCGGCGAACACTGAAGCTTTCTTT
TRBD2	TRBV9	.	TRBJ2-5	CASSVGPGGAETQYF	TGTGCCAGCAGCGTAGGTCCGGGGGGAGCAGAGACCCAGTACTTC